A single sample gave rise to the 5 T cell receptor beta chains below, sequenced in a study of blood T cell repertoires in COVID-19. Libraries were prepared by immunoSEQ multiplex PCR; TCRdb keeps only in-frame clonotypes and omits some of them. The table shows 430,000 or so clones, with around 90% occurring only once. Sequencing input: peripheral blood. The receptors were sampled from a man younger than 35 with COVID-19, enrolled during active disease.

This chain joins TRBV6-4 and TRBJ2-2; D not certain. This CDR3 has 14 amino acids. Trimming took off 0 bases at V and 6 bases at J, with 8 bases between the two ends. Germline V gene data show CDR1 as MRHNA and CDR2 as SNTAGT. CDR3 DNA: TGTGCCAGCAGTGACTCGATCACGGCCGGGGAGCTGTTTTTT. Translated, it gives CASSDSITAGELFF.

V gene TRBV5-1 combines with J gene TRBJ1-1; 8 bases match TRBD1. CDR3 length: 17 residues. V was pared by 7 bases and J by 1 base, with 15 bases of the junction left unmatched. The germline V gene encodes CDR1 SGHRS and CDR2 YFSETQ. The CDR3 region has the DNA TGCGCCAGCTCTCTTATGGCAGGGGGCGCGGGGAACACTGAAGCTTTCTTT. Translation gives CASSLMAGGAGNTEAFF. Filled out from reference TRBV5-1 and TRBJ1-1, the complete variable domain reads KAGVTQTPRYLIKTRGQQVTLSCSPISGHRSVSWYQQTPGQGLQFLFEYFSETQRNKGNFPGRFSGRQFSNSRSEMNVSTLELGDSALYLCASSLMAGGAGNTEAFFGQGTRLTVV.

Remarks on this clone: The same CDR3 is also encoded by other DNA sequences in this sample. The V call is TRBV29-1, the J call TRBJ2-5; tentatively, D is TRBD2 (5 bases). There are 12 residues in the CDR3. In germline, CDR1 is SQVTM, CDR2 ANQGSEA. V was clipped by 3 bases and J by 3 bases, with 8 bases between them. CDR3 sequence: CSVDRGKETQYF. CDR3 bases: TGCAGCGTTGACCGGGGAAAAGAGACCCAGTACTTC.

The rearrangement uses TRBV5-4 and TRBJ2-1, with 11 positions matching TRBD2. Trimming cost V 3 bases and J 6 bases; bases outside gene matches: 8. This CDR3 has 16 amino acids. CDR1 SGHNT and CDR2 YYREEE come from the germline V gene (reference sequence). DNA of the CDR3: TGTGCCAGCAGCTCGGGTCTAGCGGGAGGAATCAATGAGCAGTTCTTC. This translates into CASSSGLAGGINEQFF. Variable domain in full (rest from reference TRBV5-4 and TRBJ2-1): ETGVTQSPTHLIKTRGQQVTLRCSSQSGHNTVSWYQQALGQGPQFIFQYYREEENGRGNFPPRFSGLQFPNYSSELNVNALELDDSALYLCASSSGLAGGINEQFFGPGTRLTVL.

The CDR3 bases are TGTGCCAGTAGTGGAACAGGGGGTAGGTCCGCCGGGGAGCTGTTTTTT. Amino acid sequence: CASSGTGGRSAGELFF. This chain links TRBV19 with TRBJ2-2, with 8 positions matching TRBD1. Germline V gene lookup returns CDR1 LNHDA and CDR2 SQIVND (reference sequence). Trimming removed 5 bases from V and 6 bases from J; junction bases left unmatched: 11. The CDR3 covers 16 residues.